A selection of T cell receptor beta chains follows, all from one sample in a study of PD-1 blockade in mismatch repair-deficient tumors. The method was immunoSEQ multiplex PCR; TCRdb's version includes in-frame clones alone and lacks a portion of them. The sample records 35,000 or so clones, 70% to 90% being singletons. The material sequenced was peripheral blood, taken roughly 75 weeks after starting pembrolizumab. Receptors originate from an adult with mismatch repair-deficient cancer. The CDR3 runs from the conserved cysteine through the conserved F or W. Each record gives: D gene, J gene, clone size, V gene, CDR3 protein, CDR3 DNA. D genes are given only for firm matches. Only part of the rows carry a size: once, few, many, or a class if the clone is expanded.

d_call: .; j_call: TRBJ2-7; clone_size: .; v_call: TRBV12-5; cdr3_aa: CASGSPGKQYF; cdr3_nt: TGTGCTAGTGGTTCCCCGGGGAAGCAGTACTTC
d_call: .; j_call: TRBJ2-1; clone_size: .; v_call: TRBV5-6; cdr3_aa: CASIPGLSSYNEQFF; cdr3_nt: TGTGCCAGCATCCCGGGACTTTCCTCCTACAATGAGCAGTTCTTC
d_call: TRBD1; j_call: TRBJ2-1; clone_size: once; v_call: TRBV5-1; cdr3_aa: CASSLVPGTGHNEQFF; cdr3_nt: TGCGCCAGCAGCTTGGTCCCCGGGACAGGGCACAATGAGCAGTTCTTC
d_call: TRBD1; j_call: TRBJ2-1; clone_size: .; v_call: TRBV6-5; cdr3_aa: CASSWDRSSYNEQFF; cdr3_nt: TGTGCCAGCAGTTGGGACAGGAGCTCCTACAATGAGCAGTTCTTC
d_call: .; j_call: TRBJ2-5; clone_size: .; v_call: TRBV11-3; cdr3_aa: CASSVRETQYF; cdr3_nt: TGTGCCAGCAGCGTTAGAGAGACCCAGTACTTC
d_call: TRBD2; j_call: TRBJ2-7; clone_size: .; v_call: TRBV7-8; cdr3_aa: CASSLGTSGVRYEQYF; cdr3_nt: TGTGCCAGCAGCCTAGGGACTAGCGGGGTTAGGTACGAGCAGTACTTC
d_call: .; j_call: TRBJ2-1; clone_size: .; v_call: TRBV6-5; cdr3_aa: CASSYRTPGWEQFF; cdr3_nt: TGTGCCAGCAGTTACCGGACACCGGGGTGGGAGCAGTTCTTC
d_call: .; j_call: TRBJ1-2; clone_size: .; v_call: TRBV15; cdr3_aa: CATSRAETGSGGYTF; cdr3_nt: TGTGCCACCAGCAGAGCCGAAACAGGGTCGGGGGGCTACACCTTC
d_call: TRBD2; j_call: TRBJ2-5; clone_size: .; v_call: TRBV30; cdr3_aa: CAWSVRRGGRETQYF; cdr3_nt: TGTGCCTGGAGTGTACGTAGGGGAGGGAGAGAGACCCAGTACTTC
d_call: TRBD2; j_call: TRBJ2-7; clone_size: .; v_call: TRBV13; cdr3_aa: CASSSIRTSGYEQYF; cdr3_nt: TGTGCCAGCAGCTCAATCCGGACTAGCGGCTACGAGCAGTACTTC
d_call: .; j_call: TRBJ2-3; clone_size: .; v_call: TRBV5-6; cdr3_aa: CASSFNGGRTDTQYF; cdr3_nt: TGTGCCAGCAGCTTCAACGGGGGGCGAACAGATACGCAGTATTTT
d_call: TRBD1; j_call: TRBJ2-3; clone_size: .; v_call: TRBV9; cdr3_aa: CASSATGTGLYTDTQYF; cdr3_nt: TGTGCCAGCAGCGCGACAGGGACCGGACTGTACACAGATACGCAGTATTTT
d_call: .; j_call: TRBJ1-1; clone_size: once; v_call: TRBV27; cdr3_aa: CASRTGSMNTEAFF; cdr3_nt: TGTGCCAGCAGAACCGGGAGCATGAACACTGAAGCTTTCTTT
d_call: .; j_call: TRBJ1-4; clone_size: .; v_call: TRBV7-9; cdr3_aa: CASSFDRSRVEKLFF; cdr3_nt: TGTGCCAGCAGCTTTGACCGAAGCAGGGTCGAAAAACTGTTTTTT
d_call: .; j_call: TRBJ2-7; clone_size: .; v_call: TRBV7-2; cdr3_aa: CASSSGHGGSGEQYF; cdr3_nt: TGTGCCAGCAGTTCGGGACATGGAGGTTCTGGCGAGCAGTACTTC
d_call: TRBD2; j_call: TRBJ2-7; clone_size: .; v_call: TRBV27; cdr3_aa: CASSLRGGGPYEQYF; cdr3_nt: TGTGCCAGCAGTTTACGCGGGGGGGGGCCCTACGAGCAGTACTTC
d_call: .; j_call: TRBJ2-7; clone_size: .; v_call: TRBV9; cdr3_aa: CASSSSGAIDQYF; cdr3_nt: TGTGCCAGCAGCTCCTCCGGGGCCATCGACCAGTACTTC
d_call: .; j_call: TRBJ1-4; clone_size: .; v_call: TRBV28; cdr3_aa: CASTAGLHNEKLFF; cdr3_nt: TGTGCCAGCACCGCGGGACTGCATAATGAAAAACTGTTTTTT